A selection of T cell receptor beta chains follows, all from one sample in a study of T cell responses to AZD1222 COVID-19 vaccine. TCRdb keeps only in-frame clones here, not all; method: immunoSEQ multiplex PCR. This table has roughly 150,000 clones, almost 95% appearing once. This specimen consisted of peripheral blood, obtained on day 0 of AZD1222 vaccination. The receptors shown here come from an adult in good health. The CDR3 runs from the conserved cysteine through the conserved F or W. A D gene is named only where the DNA matches it firmly. Clone size is shown for a subset of rows, as once, few, many or a class of expanded clone.

D gene	V gene	J gene	clone size	CDR3 protein	CDR3 DNA
NA	TRBV12-1	TRBJ2-7	NA	CASSLSGTYEQYF	TGTGCCAGCAGCTTGTCAGGAACTTACGAGCAGTACTTC
NA	TRBV7-9	TRBJ1-1	NA	CASSLRPGTEAFF	TGTGCCAGCAGCCTTCGCCCGGGCACTGAAGCTTTCTTT
TRBD1	TRBV6-6	TRBJ1-6	NA	CASRVTGENSPLHF	TGTGCCAGCAGGGTTACAGGGGAGAATTCACCCCTCCACTTT
NA	TRBV4-3	TRBJ1-2	NA	CASSQERATAYGYTF	TGCGCCAGCAGCCAAGAGAGGGCGACTGCCTATGGCTACACCTTC
TRBD2	TRBV5-4	TRBJ2-2	NA	CASSSPQAGVTGELFF	TGTGCCAGCAGCTCACCCCAAGCGGGAGTAACCGGGGAGCTGTTTTTT
TRBD1	TRBV2	TRBJ2-7	NA	CASSEPGQDISYEQYF	TGTGCCAGCAGTGAACCGGGACAGGACATTTCCTACGAGCAGTACTTC
NA	TRBV14	TRBJ1-3	NA	CASSQTSGNTIYF	TGTGCCAGCAGCCAAACCTCTGGAAACACCATATATTTT
NA	TRBV28	TRBJ1-6	NA	CASSSTPLFSSPLHF	TGTGCCAGCAGCTCTACCCCCCTCTTTAGTTCACCCCTCCACTTT
TRBD1	TRBV27	TRBJ1-2	NA	CASSSDRGRFGYTF	TGTGCCAGCAGTTCCGACAGGGGGCGCTTTGGCTACACCTTC
NA	TRBV7-7	TRBJ1-4	NA	CASSLSSATNEKLFF	TGTGCCAGCAGCTTGAGTTCGGCAACTAATGAAAAACTGTTTTTT
TRBD2	TRBV9	TRBJ2-1	NA	CASSESGASYNEQFF	TGTGCCAGCAGCGAAAGCGGGGCATCCTACAATGAGCAGTTCTTC
TRBD1	TRBV4-2	TRBJ1-5	NA	CASSQTGTADQPQHF	TGTGCCAGCAGCCAGACCGGGACAGCAGACCAGCCCCAGCATTTT
TRBD2	TRBV15	TRBJ2-1	NA	CATSRDASGINEQFF	TGTGCCACCAGCAGAGACGCTAGCGGTATCAATGAGCAGTTCTTC
NA	TRBV7-3	TRBJ1-1	NA	CASSLQGETEAFF	TGTGCCAGCAGCCTACAGGGAGAGACTGAAGCTTTCTTT
NA	TRBV30	TRBJ1-1	NA	CAWSGLGGLKDTEAFF	TGTGCCTGGAGTGGTCTCGGGGGGCTTAAGGACACTGAAGCTTTCTTT
NA	TRBV10-3	TRBJ1-1	NA	CAISELSANTEAFF	TGTGCCATCAGTGAGCTATCAGCGAACACTGAAGCTTTCTTT
NA	TRBV3-1/TRBV3-2	TRBJ1-1	NA	CASSQGKGEAFF	TGTGCCAGCAGCCAAGGGAAGGGGGAAGCTTTCTTT
NA	TRBV28	TRBJ1-5	NA	CASSLGAGAHNQPQHF	TGTGCCAGCAGTCTCGGAGCCGGGGCGCACAATCAGCCCCAGCATTTT
NA	TRBV2	TRBJ1-5	NA	CASRGTFFQPQHF	TGTGCCAGCAGAGGAACATTCTTTCAGCCCCAGCATTTT
NA	TRBV5-1	TRBJ2-1	NA	CASSAMQSSSYNEQFF	TGCGCCAGCAGCGCAATGCAATCGAGCTCCTACAATGAGCAGTTCTTC
TRBD1	TRBV25-1	TRBJ2-3	NA	CASRGQGLTDTQYF	TGTGCCAGCAGAGGACAGGGGCTCACAGATACGCAGTATTTT
NA	TRBV27	TRBJ2-7	NA	CASSLQGSSYEQYF	TGTGCCAGCAGTTTACAGGGGTCTTCCTACGAGCAGTACTTC
NA	TRBV9	TRBJ1-1	once	CASSVSSSRDTEAFF	TGTGCCAGCAGCGTTTCTAGTTCCCGGGACACTGAAGCTTTCTTT
TRBD1	TRBV30	TRBJ2-5	NA	CAWSRGQPTQETQYF	TGTGCCTGGAGTAGGGGACAGCCCACTCAAGAGACCCAGTACTTC
TRBD1	TRBV5-3	TRBJ1-5	NA	CARSLVRGGTASNQPQHF	TGTGCCAGAAGCTTGGTGCGGGGCGGGACAGCTAGCAATCAGCCCCAGCATTTT
TRBD2	TRBV27	TRBJ2-2	NA	CASTLGTSNTGELFF	TGTGCCAGCACCCTTGGGACTAGCAACACCGGGGAGCTGTTTTTT
NA	TRBV4-1	TRBJ1-5	NA	CASSREGWSNQPQHF	TGCGCCAGCAGCCGGGAAGGATGGAGCAATCAGCCCCAGCATTTT
TRBD2	TRBV6-1	TRBJ2-3	once	CASSEVAGGLGDTQYF	TGTGCCAGCAGTGAAGTAGCGGGGGGCTTGGGAGATACGCAGTATTTT
TRBD1	TRBV10-3	TRBJ2-7	few	CAISETGGSYEQYF	TGTGCCATCAGTGAAACAGGGGGCTCCTACGAGCAGTACTTC
NA	TRBV3-1/TRBV3-2	TRBJ1-2	few	CASSPPAGAYGYTF	TGTGCCAGCAGCCCCCCGGCAGGGGCCTATGGCTACACCTTC
NA	TRBV28	TRBJ1-1	NA	CASITGTQNTEAFF	TGTGCCAGCATTACCGGGACACAGAACACTGAAGCTTTCTTT
NA	TRBV5-8	TRBJ2-2	few	CASSFENTGELFF	TGTGCCAGCAGCTTTGAGAACACCGGGGAGCTGTTTTTT
TRBD1	TRBV6-1	TRBJ1-6	NA	CASSEMGQGNNSPLHF	TGTGCCAGCAGTGAAATGGGACAGGGGAATAATTCACCCCTCCACTTT
TRBD2	TRBV2	TRBJ2-1	NA	CASNSEGLAGYNEQFF	TGTGCCAGCAATTCTGAAGGACTAGCGGGTTACAATGAGCAGTTCTTC
TRBD2	TRBV6-5	TRBJ2-1	NA	CASSPAGGFYNEQFF	TGTGCCAGCAGTCCAGCGGGGGGATTCTACAATGAGCAGTTCTTC
TRBD1	TRBV6-2/TRBV6-3	TRBJ2-7	once	CASSRLPGQGEYEQYF	TGTGCCAGCAGTAGACTACCGGGACAGGGCGAGTACGAGCAGTACTTC
TRBD1	TRBV20-1	TRBJ1-2	NA	CSASGTGISNYGYTF	TGCAGTGCTAGTGGGACAGGGATATCTAACTATGGCTACACCTTC
NA	TRBV19	TRBJ1-4	NA	CASRSWTATNEKLFF	TGTGCCAGTAGGTCATGGACAGCAACTAATGAAAAACTGTTTTTT
NA	TRBV2	TRBJ1-3	NA	CATTSGGLMAGNTIYF	TGTGCCACCACCAGTGGGGGGTTGATGGCTGGAAACACCATATATTTT
TRBD1	TRBV19	TRBJ2-2	once	CASSIRGRGSGELFF	TGTGCCAGTAGTATCAGGGGCAGGGGGTCTGGGGAGCTGTTTTTT
NA	TRBV6-1	TRBJ1-1	NA	CASSDGWQTEAFF	TGTGCCAGCAGTGACGGGTGGCAGACTGAAGCTTTCTTT
TRBD1	TRBV9	TRBJ1-2	NA	CASSEAGGYGYTF	TGTGCCAGCAGCGAGGCAGGGGGTTATGGCTACACCTTC
NA	TRBV11-3	TRBJ2-6	NA	CASSSGDSGANVLTF	TGTGCCAGCAGCTCAGGGGACTCTGGGGCCAACGTCCTGACTTTC
NA	TRBV28	TRBJ2-7	NA	CASSLWGSYEQYF	TGTGCCAGCAGTTTATGGGGAAGCTACGAGCAGTACTTC
TRBD2	TRBV5-1	TRBJ2-2	NA	CASRWSGLAENTGELFF	TGCGCCAGCAGGTGGAGTGGGCTAGCGGAAAACACCGGGGAGCTGTTTTTT
TRBD2	TRBV5-4	TRBJ2-5	NA	CASSGGLAGVEGETQYF	TGTGCCAGCAGCGGGGGACTAGCGGGAGTGGAGGGAGAGACCCAGTACTTC
NA	TRBV12-1	TRBJ2-7	NA	CASSFEGELDRASYEQYF	TGTGCCAGCAGCTTTGAAGGGGAGCTAGACCGGGCCTCCTACGAGCAGTACTTC
NA	TRBV19	TRBJ2-2	once	CASSMNFGTRSTGELFF	TGTGCCAGTAGTATGAACTTTGGGACTCGGAGCACCGGGGAGCTGTTTTTT
TRBD1	TRBV28	TRBJ1-1	NA	CASRDRGQAFF	TGTGCCAGCAGGGACAGGGGGCAAGCTTTCTTT
TRBD1	TRBV3-1/TRBV3-2	TRBJ2-5	NA	CASSQKQGVEETQYF	TGTGCCAGCAGCCAAAAACAGGGGGTTGAGGAGACCCAGTACTTC
NA	TRBV28	TRBJ1-1	NA	CASSLGNRAPEAFF	TGTGCCAGCAGTTTGGGGAACAGGGCCCCTGAAGCTTTCTTT
TRBD1	TRBV2	TRBJ2-7	NA	CASSDQDRETYEQYF	TGTGCCAGCAGTGATCAGGACAGGGAAACCTACGAGCAGTACTTC